This is a list of T cell receptor beta chains from one sample in a study of OX40 agonist ivuxolimab in advanced cancers. Sequencing was performed with immunoSEQ multiplex PCR; in TCRdb, only in-frame clones are kept and a portion is missing. The profile shows approximately 84,000 clones, roughly 94% of them singletons. The sequences come from CD4+ or CD8+ T cells sorted from blood, collected in a trial of the OX40 agonist ivuxolimab. The receptors derive from an adult with an advanced solid tumor such as melanoma, head and neck, liver or kidney cancer. The CDR3 runs from the conserved cysteine through the conserved F or W. Each record gives: D gene, V gene, clone size, J gene, CDR3 DNA, CDR3 protein. The D gene is left open where the match is weak. Rows give clone size only sometimes, using once, few, many, or a class for an expanded clone.

>TRBD1|TRBV4-1|few|TRBJ1-6
TGCGCCAGCAGCCAGGCAGGGGGCGGTTCACCCCTCCACTTT
CASSQAGGGSPLHF
>TRBD1|TRBV4-1|NA|TRBJ1-4
TGCGCCAGCAGCCAAGGCGGGACAGGGGATCGGGAAAAACTGTTTTTT
CASSQGGTGDREKLFF
>NA|TRBV5-6|NA|TRBJ1-1
TGTGCCAGCAGCTTGGCGGGGGTGGGGGCCACTGAAGCTTTCTTT
CASSLAGVGATEAFF
>NA|TRBV18|NA|TRBJ1-1
TGTGCCAGCTCAAATTCAGGGGCGACTGAAGCTTTCTTT
CASSNSGATEAFF
>NA|TRBV5-4|NA|TRBJ2-7
TGTGCCAGCAGCTTGGACCCCTCCTACGAGCAGTACTTC
CASSLDPSYEQYF
>NA|TRBV5-6|once|TRBJ2-1
TGTGCCAGCAGCTTGGAACTGTCGTACAATGAGCAGTTCTTC
CASSLELSYNEQFF
>NA|TRBV6-5|NA|TRBJ1-1
TGTGCCAGCAAAGAGAACACTGAAGCTTTCTTT
CASKENTEAFF
>NA|TRBV9|NA|TRBJ2-7
TGTGCCAGCAGCGTAGATGGCAACTACGAGCAGTACTTC
CASSVDGNYEQYF
>NA|TRBV19|NA|TRBJ2-5
TGTGCCACTTGGACCGGTAGGACCCAGTACTTC
CATWTGRTQYF
>TRBD2|TRBV10-1|NA|TRBJ2-3
TGCGCCAGCAGTGAGGAACTAGCGGGAGGTGGGCTCACAGATACGCAGTATTTT
CASSEELAGGGLTDTQYF
>TRBD2|TRBV11-2|NA|TRBJ2-1
TGTGCCATCGCTACCGGGACTAGGCGCGATGAGCAGTTCTTC
CAIATGTRRDEQFF
>NA|TRBV6-1|NA|TRBJ1-1
TGTGCCAGCAGTGAAGCGCCTTTCAAGAGAAACACTGAAGCTTTCTTT
CASSEAPFKRNTEAFF
>NA|TRBV28|NA|TRBJ1-6
TGTGCCAGCAGGGAGTTGCGGGACTCCTATAATTCACCCCTCCACTTT
CASRELRDSYNSPLHF
>TRBD2|TRBV7-2|NA|TRBJ2-7
TGTGCCAGCACGCGGACTAGCGTAGGGCCGTACGAGCAGTACTTC
CASTRTSVGPYEQYF
>NA|TRBV6-5|NA|TRBJ1-1
TGTGCCAGCAGTGAAGATATATCGACTTTCTTT
CASSEDISTFF
>NA|TRBV27|NA|TRBJ2-3
TGTGCCAGCAGTTTAGGTATCTTCACAGAGGGGCAGTATTTT
CASSLGIFTEGQYF
>NA|TRBV28|NA|TRBJ2-6
TGTGCCAGCAGTTTCTCTGGGGCCAACGTCCTGACTTTC
CASSFSGANVLTF
>NA|TRBV6-4|NA|TRBJ2-2
TGTGCCAGCAGTGTAGGCGGGTCCACCGGGGAGCTGTTTTTT
CASSVGGSTGELFF
>NA|TRBV27|NA|TRBJ2-1
TGTGCCAGCAGTATTAGCGGTCCTCCTTACAATGAGCAGTTCTTC
CASSISGPPYNEQFF
>NA|TRBV5-5|NA|TRBJ1-6
TGTGCCAGCAGCTTGCATTTGTCAGAAGGTAATTCACCCCTCCACTTT
CASSLHLSEGNSPLHF
>NA|TRBV9|NA|TRBJ2-5
TGTGCCAGCAGCGTAGGACAGGGAGGGGAGACCCAGTACTTC
CASSVGQGGETQYF
>NA|TRBV5-1|NA|TRBJ1-1
TGCGCCAGCAGCTTGGAAATGAACACTGAAGCTTTCTTT
CASSLEMNTEAFF
>NA|TRBV7-9|NA|TRBJ1-2
TGTGCCAGCAGCTTAGGTGGGACTAACTATGGCTACACCTTC
CASSLGGTNYGYTF
>TRBD2|TRBV6-5|NA|TRBJ2-5
TGTGCCAGCAGCGTAGCGGGGGGTACCCAAGAGACCCAGTACTTC
CASSVAGGTQETQYF
>TRBD1|TRBV30|few|TRBJ1-6
TGTGCCTGGAGTCATAGACAGGGGATGCGATCACCCCTCCACTTT
CAWSHRQGMRSPLHF
>NA|TRBV7-8|once|TRBJ2-2
TGTGCCAGCAGCACCATGGGGCCCACCGGGGAGCTGTTTTTT
CASSTMGPTGELFF
>NA|TRBV28|NA|TRBJ2-3
TGTGCCAGCAGTTTCGCCTGGACGGGCACAGATACGCAGTATTTT
CASSFAWTGTDTQYF
>NA|TRBV30|NA|TRBJ2-7
TGTGCCTGGAGTGCGACGACAGGAACATTCTCCTACGAGCAGTACTTC
CAWSATTGTFSYEQYF
>NA|TRBV19|NA|TRBJ2-3
TGTGCCAGTAGTATTGGAACCCCCCGTGGCACAGATACGCAGTATTTT
CASSIGTPRGTDTQYF
>TRBD1|TRBV15|NA|TRBJ2-5
TGTGCCACCAGCAGAGTACTTGGTACAGGGGTTGGAGAGACCCAGTACTTC
CATSRVLGTGVGETQYF
>NA|TRBV10-3|NA|TRBJ2-7
TGTGCCGCAGCGAGGGAGTCATCCTACGAGCAGTACTTC
CAAARESSYEQYF
>TRBD1|TRBV10-2|NA|TRBJ2-7
TGCGCCAGCAGTGATTGGGCGCCCGGGACAGGGGGCTACGAGCAGTACTTC
CASSDWAPGTGGYEQYF
>NA|TRBV13|NA|TRBJ1-6
TGTGCCAGCAGCTTATCGGGTTATTCGGGTCTTAGCAATTCACCCCTCCACTTT
CASSLSGYSGLSNSPLHF
>NA|TRBV6-5|NA|TRBJ1-1
TGTGCCAGCAGTTATTTATCCGAGAACACTGAAGCTTTCTTT
CASSYLSENTEAFF
>TRBD2|TRBV5-1|NA|TRBJ2-1
TGCGCCAGCAGCTTAAGACAACCGGGACTAGCGGGAGACCTAGGCGATGAGCAGTTCTTC
CASSLRQPGLAGDLGDEQFF
>NA|TRBV19|NA|TRBJ2-3
TGTGCCAGTTCTTCTAGCCAGAGGGATACGCAGTATTTT
CASSSSQRDTQYF
>NA|TRBV21-1|NA|TRBJ1-1
TGTGCCAGCAGCAAAGTTCCCCATGATGGACAGGCCCGCCGGATGAACACTGAAGCTTTCTTT
CASSKVPHDGQARRMNTEAFF
>NA|TRBV29-1|NA|TRBJ1-3
TGCAGCCACACCGCCGGAAACACCATATATTTT
CSHTAGNTIYF
>NA|TRBV4-3|NA|TRBJ1-1
TGCGCCAGCAGCCAAGGGGACACTGAAGCTTTCTTT
CASSQGDTEAFF
>NA|TRBV11-2|NA|TRBJ2-7
TGTGCCAGCAGCTTAGATGGGGGGAGCTCCTACGAGCAGTACTTC
CASSLDGGSSYEQYF
>NA|TRBV19|NA|TRBJ1-3
TGTGCCAGTAGTGTCGACGGTAACTCTGGAAACACCATATATTTT
CASSVDGNSGNTIYF
>NA|TRBV5-6|NA|TRBJ1-2
TGTGCCAGCAGCTTTGACAAAAGCTATGGCTACACCTTC
CASSFDKSYGYTF
>NA|TRBV5-5|NA|TRBJ1-2
TGTGCCAGCAGCTTGTTGCCAGGGCTGTCTTCCTATGGCTACACCTTC
CASSLLPGLSSYGYTF
>NA|TRBV4-1|NA|TRBJ2-5
TGCGCCAGCAGCCAAGGGACCCTCCAAGAGACCCAGTACTTC
CASSQGTLQETQYF
>TRBD2|TRBV7-3|NA|TRBJ2-1
TGTGCCAGCAGCTTACTAGCGGCCTCTTACAATGAGCAGTTCTTC
CASSLLAASYNEQFF
>NA|TRBV5-6|NA|TRBJ1-1
TGTGCCAGCAGCTTGGGGGGCATGTCCTACACTGAAGCTTTCTTT
CASSLGGMSYTEAFF
>TRBD1|TRBV19|NA|TRBJ1-5
TGTGCCAGTAGTCCGTCAGCAGGGGGCCAGCCCCAGCATTTT
CASSPSAGGQPQHF
>NA|TRBV19|NA|TRBJ1-1
TGTGCCAGTAGTATAGCGGGACGGGGGAACACTGAAGCTTTCTTT
CASSIAGRGNTEAFF
>TRBD1|TRBV19|NA|TRBJ1-2
TGTGCCAGTAGGATATGGGACAGTATGAACTATGGCTACACCTTC
CASRIWDSMNYGYTF
>NA|TRBV2|few|TRBJ1-2
TGTGCCAGCAATGTGGTTGGCTACACCTTC
CASNVVGYTF
>NA|TRBV27|NA|TRBJ2-2
TGTGCCAGCAGTTTAACCCCCCCAAATCGGGAGCTGTTTTTT
CASSLTPPNRELFF
>NA|TRBV7-2|once|TRBJ1-2
TGTGCCAGCAGCACCCCCACCGGACGCTGGAGAGACGGCTACACCTTC
CASSTPTGRWRDGYTF
>TRBD1|TRBV19|NA|TRBJ1-4
TGTGCCAGTGACAGGGGTGAGGATGAAAAACTGTTTTTT
CASDRGEDEKLFF
>TRBD2|TRBV9|NA|TRBJ2-4
TGTGCCAGCAGCGTAGAGAGCGGGGGGACACGCCAGGACATTCAGTACTTC
CASSVESGGTRQDIQYF
>TRBD2|TRBV7-3|once|TRBJ2-1
TGTGCCAGCAGCTTAGGACTAGCGAGTTACAATGAGCAGTTCTTC
CASSLGLASYNEQFF
>TRBD2|TRBV19|NA|TRBJ2-5
TGTGCCAGTAGTTTAAGTAGCGGGCAGTGGGAGACCCAGTACTTC
CASSLSSGQWETQYF
>NA|TRBV6-5|NA|TRBJ1-4
TGTGCCAGCAGTTACTCTGGGACGGTTAATGAAAAACTGTTTTTT
CASSYSGTVNEKLFF
>NA|TRBV5-1|NA|TRBJ2-7
TGCGCCAGCAGGGATACAGGGTACGAGCAGTACTTC
CASRDTGYEQYF
>NA|TRBV19|few|TRBJ1-5
TGTGCCAGTAGTCCGGGACGGATCAATCAGCCCCAGCATTTT
CASSPGRINQPQHF